The present T cell receptor beta chain was sequenced within a study of cytomegalovirus exposure and HLA in healthy donors (TCRdb year 2017). About the investigation overall: An earlier analysis of fewer than 750 of the donors reported roughly 300 Gb of sequence data and 117 million unique TCR beta sequences obtained from around 180 million T cells. Roughly 300 gigabases of sequencing data and roughly 80 million unique TCR sequences made up an early release that covered 500 to 700 HLA-typed donors. The genetic ancestry cluster associated with self-reported Caucasian donors included about 81% of the roughly 410 genotyped donors. The study aimed to test whether signatures of past pathogen exposure could be identified by cataloging public T cell receptors. The T cell repertoires of 666 subjects were profiled by immunosequencing and related to cytomegalovirus serostatus. Besides the first cohort of roughly 660 subjects, a separate validation cohort made up of 120 different subjects was used. High-throughput TCR immunosequencing, statistical association of individual TCRs with disease status, and machine learning were combined to predict cytomegalovirus infection status. To study patterns of TCR occurrence, a later analysis re-analyzed previously published TCR beta repertoires from more than 550 donors and added high-resolution HLA genotyping. In the later analysis, no new phenotypic data were used to find candidate immune exposures; instead, reliance was placed on TCR beta sequences and their occurrence across donors. An earlier analysis of more than 450 of the donors used high-throughput TCR beta sequencing to judge whether each TCR beta V gene segment behaved as functional or pseudogenic. Donor age, sex, ethnicity and CMV serostatus were collected together with the repertoire data. A later genetic analysis used genome-wide SNP genotypes for about three fifths of the roughly 700 donors, treating that subset as a discovery cohort. All discovery cohort repertoires had been generated using a single sequencing platform. HLA typing covered class I and class II loci at four-digit resolution. Typing coverage varied by locus: roughly 620-630 donors for A, B, C, DRB1 and DQB1; roughly 520 for DQA1; about 570 for DPA1; approximately 490 for DPB1. Roughly five DR-DQ haplotypes were handled as single units for association and clustering, since linkage in the cohort was strong. Among 398 genotyped donors of the cohort, an average of approximately 240,000 unique TCR beta nucleotide sequences were sequenced per donor, roughly 20% of them non-productive.

In total, roughly 710 healthy bone marrow donors made up the cohort. All cohort members were sampled while nominally healthy, although unrecorded immune exposures were likely present. The donor was CMV seronegative and belonged to the group of 350 to 400 seronegative cohort members. A peripheral blood sample was collected from each donor, and TCR beta sequencing was performed on peripheral blood mononuclear cells. Genomic DNA extraction from the blood cell samples was performed with the Qiagen DNeasy Blood Extraction Kit. This clone was seen a few times. There is no known antigen for this receptor. There are no base qualities to consult, and no much larger clone falls within one base. Library preparation was by the immunoSEQ multiplex PCR assay. The multiplex PCR relied on a mix of 60 forward primers for TCR Vbeta segments and 13 reverse primers for TCR Jbeta segments. The CDR3 region of rearranged TCR beta genes was amplified from genomic DNA by a multiplex PCR assay. The Illumina HiSeq System was used to sequence the amplified TCR beta libraries as 87-base-pair reads. The source study handled its data this way. A later analysis tallied about 77 million unique TCR beta chains across the 666 repertoires, and some 10 million of those chains were shared by two or more donors. To remove PCR and sequencing errors, raw reads were error-corrected and collapsed into unique sequences using a nearest-neighbor algorithm that merged closely related sequences. To assign V, D and J gene segments, CDR3 sequences were aligned to IMGT reference sequences. For a sequence to be retained, at least a six-nucleotide match to both a V gene segment and a J gene segment was required. Rearrangements were classified as productive when the CDR3 lacked stop codons and remained in frame with V and J, and all other rearrangements were classified as non-productive. CDR3 was defined according to IMGT convention as the region running from the second conserved V-encoded cysteine to the conserved J-encoded phenylalanine. The earlier analysis of fewer than 700 of the donors excluded sequences that lacked an unambiguous match to a single V gene segment. In an earlier analysis of more than 500 of the donors, a V segment was called functional when productive rearrangements were above 56.7%, and segregating when the standard deviation between donors exceeded 5%. A statistical classification framework was built to diagnose cytomegalovirus status from the catalog of TCR beta chain sequences. In a later analysis, V and J genes were assigned by comparing TCR nucleotide sequences against IMGT/GENE-DB human TR gene sequences. Using the TCRdist pipeline, a later analysis assigned CDR3 sequences along with most-parsimonious VDJ recombination scenarios. A later analysis defined each TCR beta chain by its CDR3 amino acid sequence plus V-gene family, and excluded reads lacking a unique V-gene family. As a way to deal with suspected cross-contamination and a sequencing artifact, a later analysis dropped 450 to 600 nucleotide sequences that were highly shared and had low generation probability. A later analysis calculated a clonal expansion index for each public chain from normalized within-repertoire ranks of inferred template counts. In a later analysis, generation probabilities were computed using a VDJ recombination model fitted to out-of-frame rearrangements, and the results were checked against IGoR. Hypergeometric tests were used in a later analysis to score TCR-TCR, TCR-HLA and TCR-CMV co-occurrence, with a repertoire-size bias correction applied to the TCR pairs. False discovery rates were estimated in a later analysis by permuting HLA or CMV assignments 20 times. A later analysis grouped co-occurring TCRs with DBSCAN, adding TCRdist sequence similarity when clustering within HLA-allele-positive subsets. For co-occurrence clustering, repertoires with fewer than 30,000 or more than 120,000 public chains were excluded, along with roughly 5 repertoires with anomalous nucleotide sharing. The table was pulled from immuneACCESS by TCRdb, which kept in-frame rearrangements only. Such tables lose some clones; where checked, under half of the loss comes from unresolved V genes, and the rest has no known cause. V and J calls and clone size are those listed in that table; D and trimming were worked out from the DNA. The sample table contains about 140,000 clones; only one count was recorded for 70% to 75% of them. The ten largest clones add up to roughly 1.3% of the sample.

There are 12 amino acids in the CDR3, from cysteine to phenylalanine inclusive. Here the CDR3 DNA is all that survives: 36 bases in frame from base 1. V is reduced by 8 bases and J by 8 bases, leaving a spacing of 15 bases between them. Per the germline V gene (reference sequence), SEHNR is the CDR1 and FQNEAQ is the CDR2. The full study reports these points: Assigning TCR associations to individual alleles was difficult when HLA alleles, especially DR and DQ, strongly co-occurred. Because the 87-base-pair reads could not distinguish some IMGT-functional V segments, including TRBV6-2 and TRBV6-3, those segments were excluded. A few of the identified cytomegalovirus-associated TCR beta chains were confirmed in vitro to be specific for cytomegalovirus antigens. A later genetic analysis reported fewer N-insertions in productive TCRs among donors in an Asian-associated ancestry cluster than the roughly 620-donor mean. Several of the top co-occurrence clusters appeared to be linked to parvovirus B19, influenza, CMV and Epstein-Barr virus, according to a later analysis. Linkage disequilibrium might explain the correlated functional status among segregating V segments, but an unknown experimental factor could not be excluded. A cluster of highly shared sequence variants was judged likely to represent a technical artifact of the sequencing pipeline. CMV serostatus was the only immune exposure information available for the cohort. Because counts were too low, roughly 16 rarely observed V segments, including chromosome 9 orphons, were excluded from the earlier analysis of fewer than 650 of the donors. Cytomegalovirus status was reported to be diagnosed by the classifier with high specificity and sensitivity in both the original and validation cohorts. The authors suggested that the approach could potentially be extended to other disease states and immunological phenotypes. In this cohort, only TCR beta chains were sequenced, and detectable features were limited by the absence of alpha or paired-chain data. Most TCR sequences were seen in very few donors, while some public TCRs were found in many individuals. In a later analysis, TCR association rates were found to vary across HLA loci, with the most associated TCRs seen for DRB1 alleles and the fewest for HLA-C alleles. V-gene and J-gene trimming of TCR beta chains was associated with a missense DCLRE1C variant in a later genetic analysis, and the association was replicated in an independent cohort. A further reported finding was that TCR beta sequences accurately predicted the HLA-A and HLA-B alleles for most subjects in the first cohort. The study gave a list of 150 to 200 TCR beta chains associated with cytomegalovirus. Presence/absence analyses assumed roughly uniform sequencing depth across donors, an assumption that may not hold. In a later analysis, 15,000 to 20,000 TCR beta sequences were associated with specific HLA alleles at a false discovery rate of 0.05. A later analysis found that most CMV-associated TCR beta chains appeared HLA-restricted, with HLA associations seemingly driven largely by CMV exposure. Because some donors lacked HLA typing at each locus, the association tests relied only on the typed subset. Broadly in line with IMGT annotations, most TCR beta V segments showed up in productive rearrangements about 87% or about 30% of the time in an earlier analysis of around 550 of the donors. A later analysis found that HLA-associated TCR beta chains were more clonally expanded and had lower generation probabilities than equally common non-associated chains.

Material: PBMCs. This clonotype was sampled from a woman aged 35 to 49 in good health and CMV-seronegative. The chain employs TRBV7-9 and TRBJ1-1; no confident D gene assignment can be made. The CDR3: CASSPLRREAFF. The sequence in DNA is TGTGCCAGCTCCCCTCTACGGAGGGAAGCTTTCTTT.